The T cell receptor (beta chain) under discussion was sequenced for a study of blood T cell repertoires in COVID-19. Study-level information: The study drew acute and convalescent COVID-19 samples from the United States, Italy and Spain. The analysed material was cDNA or gDNA that came from T cells, B-cell-depleted T cells, or PBMCs.

Germline CDR1 reads SGHNT; CDR2 reads YYREEE (reference sequence). The CDR3 consists of 16 residues. Trimming removed 0 bases at V and 1 base at J, with 10 bases between. In Seattle, patients joined the study during active infection and were tracked longitudinally. Profiling relied on immunoSEQ multiplex PCR, and the TCRdb table lists in-frame clones only, not all of them. The table shows hundreds of thousands of clones, with 75% to 90% occurring only once. The sample consisted of peripheral blood. The receptor was isolated from a woman aged 45-59 years with COVID-19, enrolled during active disease. The chain carries TRBV5-4 and TRBJ2-2; the D is unclear. The CDR3 region has the DNA TGTGCCAGCAGCTTGGCCAGCGCTGGGAACACCGGGGAGCTGTTTTTT. Encoded protein: CASSLASAGNTGELFF.